The next 14 T cell receptor beta chains were all read from a single sample in a study of T cells in Graves' hyperthyroidism and ophthalmopathy. Amplification of TCR beta CDR3 regions used RNA as the template. Using the HTBI primer set, a first-round RT-PCR was run on the TCR CDR3. TCRdb recomputed calls from the multiplex PCR reads with MiXCR, one row per CDR3 protein. The sample carries 640,000 or so distinct CDR3 sequences, 14% recorded once. Material for sequencing was blood. Receptors originate from a woman aged 18-29 years with Graves' ophthalmopathy.

This clonotype was found many times. The chain uses TRBV14 and TRBJ2-1; D tentatively reads TRBD1 or TRBD2 (5 bases each). Germline V gene sequence: CDR1 SGHDN, CDR2 FVKESK. The CDR3 spans 14 residues. The V end lost 5 bases, the J end lost 7 bases, and 15 bases lay between the germline ends. The CDR3 here is CASSGRDRKNEQFF. DNA of the CDR3: TGTGCCAGCAGCGGTCGGGACCGTAAAAATGAGCAGTTCTTC. Full variable domain (rest looked up from reference TRBV14 and TRBJ2-1): EAGVTQFPSHSVIEKGQTVTLRCDPISGHDNLYWYRRVMGKEIKFLLHFVKESKQDESGMPNNRFLAERTGGTYSTLKVQPAELEDSGVYFCASSGRDRKNEQFFGPGTRLTVL.

The rearrangement uses TRBV20-1 and TRBJ2-7, with 10 bases identical to TRBD1. V shed 6 bases and J 2 bases; nucleotides not matched to a gene: 16. This CDR3 contains 17 residues. CDR1 and CDR2 from the germline V gene are DFQATT and SNEGSKA (reference sequence). The CDR3 loop is CSARGGQGSSRPYEQYF. CDR3 in DNA: TGCAGTGCCCGAGGGGGACAGGGGTCCTCTCGTCCCTACGAGCAGTACTTC.

This clonotype has ten or more counts. CDR3 residues: CASSGFKLYNEQFF. The CDR3 DNA reads as TGTGCCAGCAGTGGCTTTAAGCTTTACAATGAGCAGTTCTTC. The chain has TRBV2 and TRBJ2-1, with unresolved D. The germline V gene encodes CDR1 SNHLY and CDR2 FYNNEI. The CDR3 is 14 residues long. V was clipped by 4 bases and J by 4 bases, with 11 bases between them.

This clonotype appeared a few times. The V gene is TRBV19, the J gene TRBJ1-5; 9 bases are a match to TRBD1. CDR1 and CDR2 (germline): LNHDA, SQIVND (reference sequence). V lost 3 bases to trimming and J lost 7 bases; unmatched junction nucleotides: 7. This CDR3 is built from 15 residues. CDR3 nucleotides: TGTGCCAGTAGTATCCTGGGACAGGGTGGACAGCCCCAGCATTTT. Translating it yields CASSILGQGGQPQHF. The full variable domain, in which reference TRBV19 and TRBJ1-5 provide the parts outside the CDR3, is DGGITQSPKYLFRKEGQNVTLSCEQNLNHDAMYWYRQDPGQGLRLIYYSQIVNDFQKGDIAEGYSVSREKKESFPLTVTSAQKNPTAFYLCASSILGQGGQPQHFGDGTRLSIL.

The chain combines TRBV24-1 with TRBJ2-3, with TRBD2 identical over 7 bases. The CDR3 sequence is 12 residues long. The germline V gene has CDR1 KGHDR and CDR2 SFDVKD. V dropped 8 bases and J dropped 4; count of bases not matched to a gene: 2. This CDR3 is CATNGGADTQYF. CDR3 in DNA: TGTGCCACCAATGGGGGGGCAGATACGCAGTATTTT.

This clonotype was seen ten or more times. The rearrangement joins TRBV20-1 to TRBJ2-1; possibly TRBD1 for D (5 bases). The CDR3 runs 15 residues. Trimming took off 6 bases at V and 1 base at J, with 16 bases between the two ends. Germline CDR1 reads DFQATT; CDR2 reads SNEGSKA (reference sequence). Here the CDR3 reads CSAPQTPGSYNEQFF. In nucleotides, the CDR3 is TGCAGTGCCCCGCAGACCCCAGGGTCCTACAATGAGCAGTTCTTC.

The sample holds a few counts of this clonotype. The chain couples TRBV7-9 to TRBJ2-2, with D possibly matching TRBD2 (6 bases). CDR1 is SEHNR and CDR2 is FQNEAQ in the germline V gene (reference sequence). CDR3 length: 17 residues. V gave up 7 bases and J gave up 5 bases, with 23 bases separating them. CDR3 sequence: CASIQEGRGWRTGELFF. CDR3 DNA sequence: TGTGCCAGCATCCAAGAGGGTCGGGGGTGGAGGACCGGGGAGCTGTTTTTT.

The chain recombines TRBV15 with TRBJ2-3; 10 nucleotides line up with TRBD2. The CDR3 sequence is 15 residues long. Germline values: CDR1 LNHNV, CDR2 YYDKDF (reference sequence). Germline trimming cut 5 bases from V and 1 base from J; bases unmatched to any gene: 3. CDR3 sequence: CATSEGLAGTDTQYF. CDR3 bases: TGTGCCACCAGCGAAGGACTAGCGGGCACAGATACGCAGTATTTT.

The genes are TRBV4-3 and TRBJ2-1; either TRBD1 or TRBD2 may fit D (5 bases each). V shed 3 bases and J shed 6 bases, with 18 bases lying between them. This CDR3 is built from 16 residues. Germline lookup yields CDR1 LGHNA and CDR2 YSLEER. The CDR3 sequence: CASSQGRLAPINEQFF. The CDR3 DNA is TGCGCCAGCAGCCAGGGGCGTCTAGCCCCGATCAATGAGCAGTTCTTC.

This clonotype was found a few times. CDR3 in DNA: TGTGCCAGCAGCCCACAGGGCTACGGGGCCAACGTCCTGACTTTC. Translation: CASSPQGYGANVLTF. This sequence joins TRBV9 and TRBJ2-6, with D maybe TRBD1 (6 bases). CDR1 is SGDLS, CDR2 YYNGEE, per germline. Trimming removed 4 bases from V and 4 bases from J, with 12 bases in between. The CDR3 extends over 15 amino acids.

A few counts support this clonotype. The J gene is TRBJ2-1, the V gene TRBV27; possible D gene TRBD2, 6 bases. Trimming left V 5 bases short and J 4 bases short, with 9 bases between. Germline V lookup: CDR1 MNHEY, CDR2 SMNVEV (reference sequence). The CDR3 sequence is 13 residues long. The CDR3 nucleotides read TGTGCCAGCAGTCGACTAGAGTACAATGAGCAGTTCTTC. Protein product: CASSRLEYNEQFF.

The V and J genes are TRBV20-1 and TRBJ2-3; TRBD1 aligns across 9 bases. The CDR3 is 13 amino acids. Germline V gene sequence: CDR1 DFQATT, CDR2 SNEGSKA (reference sequence). Trimming at V came to 5 bases and at J to 4 bases, leaving 4 bases not matched to a gene. The CDR3 DNA reads as TGCAGTGCTCACAGGGGGCGCGCAGATACGCAGTATTTT. Translating gives CSAHRGRADTQYF.

The table lists this clonotype with many counts. The chain is built from TRBV20-1 and TRBJ2-1; the match to TRBD2 covers 10 bases. Germline CDR1 reads DFQATT; CDR2 reads SNEGSKA (reference sequence). The CDR3 sequence is 19 residues long. V was clipped by 5 bases and J by 3 bases; unmatched bases: 19. The DNA of the CDR3 is TGCAGTGCTCTCGTATCGGGGCCTCTAGCGGGAGTTCTCTACAATGAGCAGTTCTTC. Amino acids: CSALVSGPLAGVLYNEQFF.

This clonotype was picked up a small number of times. The V gene is TRBV14, the J gene TRBJ2-7; unclear D gene. The CDR3 is 13 amino acids. Germline CDR1 is SGHDN and CDR2 is FVKESK. V lost 4 bases to trimming and J lost 2 bases, with 9 bases between them. The chain's CDR3 is CASSPIGPYEQYF. CDR3 in DNA: TGTGCCAGCAGCCCTATCGGTCCCTACGAGCAGTACTTC.